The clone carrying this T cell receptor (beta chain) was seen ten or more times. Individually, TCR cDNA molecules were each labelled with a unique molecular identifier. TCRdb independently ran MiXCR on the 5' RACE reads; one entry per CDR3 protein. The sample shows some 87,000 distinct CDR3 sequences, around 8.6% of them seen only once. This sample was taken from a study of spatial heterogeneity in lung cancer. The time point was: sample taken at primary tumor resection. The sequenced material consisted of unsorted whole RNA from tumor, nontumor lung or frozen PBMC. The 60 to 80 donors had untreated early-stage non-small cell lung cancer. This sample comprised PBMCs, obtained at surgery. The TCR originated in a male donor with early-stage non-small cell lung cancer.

CDR3 coding DNA: TGTGCCAGCTCCCAGCGGGGAGATGTAGATACGCAGTATTTT. Its translation is CASSQRGDVDTQYF. The rearrangement joins TRBV7-3 to TRBJ2-3; 7 bases agree with TRBD2. The CDR3 spans 14 residues. J gave up 5 bases and V 8 bases, and 10 bases lay outside the gene matches. Germline CDR1 is SGHTA and CDR2 is FQGTGA.